This TCR beta chain came from a study of T-cell reconstitution after alpha-beta-depleted transplantation in children. Notes on the study in general: After one year, T-cell counts and TCRbeta diversity mostly came from new T cells. Approximately two months post-transplant, alpha-beta T cells reportedly originated from several hundred expanded graft clones. Recipient T cells and thymic progenitors that survived gave rise to the high TCRbeta diversity observed at day 60 in some patients.

Concerning this clonotype itself: Its antigen is currently unknown.

In germline, CDR1 is DFQATT, CDR2 SNEGSKA (reference sequence). There are 15 residues in the CDR3. Trimming at V came to 1 base and at J to 3 bases, leaving 4 bases not matched to a gene. The authors prepared the TCRbeta library with unique molecular identifiers. MiXCR, applied by TCRdb to the PCR reads, yields one record per CDR3 protein. The repertoire holds about a million distinct CDR3 sequences, with about 31% as singletons. The chain has TRBV20-1 and TRBJ2-5, with 11 bases lining up with TRBD2. This specimen was PBMCs, mostly from graft donor cells, taken 360 days after TCRalphabeta/CD19-depleted stem cell transplant. The sequence was obtained from a boy under two years old who had a stem cell transplant for SCID, so the T cells may come from the graft donor. Here the CDR3 reads CSARGASGGKETQYF. The CDR3 coding sequence is TGCAGTGCTAGAGGGGCTAGCGGGGGGAAAGAGACCCAGTACTTC.